The present T cell receptor beta chain was sequenced within a study of metastatic and nonmetastatic thyroid tumors. Overall study context: Malignant thyroid and benign thyroid patients provided blood and tumor or nodule tissue whose repertoires were compared.

The CDR3 is 15 amino acids. The V gene's germline CDR1 is SEHNR and CDR2 FQNEAQ (reference sequence). Trimming removed 5 bases from V and 3 bases from J, with 13 bases in between. Until they underwent thyroid surgery, no patient had received any treatment. There are many counts of this clone. TCRdb ran MiXCR on the PCR reads. The sample lists fewer than 20,000 clones; less than 25% were seen once. Sequencing was done on a sample of tumor tissue. The source of this sequence is a male donor with papillary thyroid cancer or a benign thyroid nodule (not recorded which). Some clones in this sample may be carry-over from other donors' samples. This rearrangement joins TRBV7-9 to TRBJ2-2; D remains ambiguous. The DNA for the CDR3 is TGTGCCAGCAGCCATGGTAGGAGCTACACCGGGGAGCTGTTTTTT. Translated: CASSHGRSYTGELFF.